A single sample is the source of the 29 T cell receptor beta chains below, sequenced in a study of blood T cell repertoires in COVID-19. Method: immunoSEQ multiplex PCR; TCRdb's copy keeps in-frame clones and lacks some. This sample yields around 270,000 clones, of which roughly 84% are seen a single time; 4.2% belongs to the top ten. Sequenced material: peripheral blood. These TCRs come from a man aged 60 to 69 with acute or convalescent COVID-19.

The J gene is TRBJ2-6, the V gene TRBV24-1, with 9 bases fitting TRBD2. The V gene's germline CDR1 is KGHDR and CDR2 SFDVKD. The length of the CDR3 is 20 residues. J gave up 2 bases and V 4 bases, and 14 bases lay outside the gene matches. Here the CDR3 reads CATSEGDGGLALPGANVLTF. DNA for the CDR3: TGTGCCACCAGTGAAGGGGACGGGGGACTAGCCCTTCCTGGGGCCAACGTCCTGACTTTC.

This clone appeared once. The chain links TRBV20-1 to TRBJ2-7; TRBD2 matches at 12 bases. J was trimmed by 5 bases and V by 3 bases; bases with no gene match: 8. This CDR3 contains 15 residues. Germline lookup yields CDR1 DFQATT and CDR2 SNEGSKA (reference sequence). CDR3 sequence: CSASSSGRAVDEQYF. In nucleotides, the CDR3 is TGCAGTGCTAGTTCTAGCGGGAGGGCTGTTGACGAGCAGTACTTC.

This clone is a singleton in its sample. The chain carries TRBV11-3 and TRBJ2-3; D may be TRBD1 (6 bases). Trimming took 6 bases from V and 0 from J, leaving 10 bases between them. The CDR3 runs to 14 residues. CDR1 and CDR2 (germline): SGHNT, YENEEA. DNA for the CDR3: TGTGCCAGCAGGTTGGGGGCGAGCACAGATACGCAGTATTTT. Translating gives CASRLGASTDTQYF.

The chain carries TRBV6-5 and TRBJ2-2; weak D call: TRBD2 (5 bases). The CDR3 extends over 15 amino acids. Germline CDR1 is MNHEY and CDR2 is SVGAGI. Trimming shortened V by 7 bases and J by 5 bases, and 17 bases separated the two germline ends. The CDR3 DNA reads TGTGCCAGCAAGCTAGCAAGGTCTGGGACCGGGGAGCTGTTTTTT. Translation: CASKLARSGTGELFF.

This clone was detected many times. The chain couples TRBV2 to TRBJ1-1; TRBD1 matches at 9 bases. The CDR3 covers 16 residues. CDR1 is SNHLY and CDR2 is FYNNEI in the germline V gene. Trimming cost V 7 bases and J 4 bases; bases outside gene matches: 13. CDR3 amino acids: CASTLTRTGAGTEAFF. The DNA of the CDR3 is TGTGCCAGCACCCTAACTCGGACAGGGGCGGGCACTGAAGCTTTCTTT.

The chain recombines TRBV27 with TRBJ1-4, with D maybe TRBD1 (6 bases). The V and J ends lost 8 bases and 11 bases respectively, with 15 bases between them. Germline CDR1 MNHEY, CDR2 SMNVEV (reference sequence). This CDR3 region has 12 residues. The CDR3 bases are TGTGCCAGCCGACAAATTGGACAGAAACTGTTTTTT. Amino acid sequence: CASRQIGQKLFF. Together with reference TRBV27 and TRBJ1-4, the CDR3 gives the full variable domain: EAQVTQNPRYLITVTGKKLTVTCSQNMNHEYMSWYRQDPGLGLRQIYYSMNVEVTDKGDVPEGYKVSRKEKRNFPLILESPSPNQTSLYFCASRQIGQKLFFGSGTQLSVL.

This clone was seen just once. The chain joins TRBV7-8 to TRBJ2-1, with 9 bases matching TRBD2. Germline CDR1 is SGHVS and CDR2 is FQNEAQ. J was trimmed by 7 bases and V by 2 bases; bases with no gene match: 6. CDR3 length: 15 amino acids. CDR3 nucleotides: TGTGCCAGCAGCTTAAGGAGACTAGCGGAAAATGAGCAGTTCTTC. Translating gives CASSLRRLAENEQFF.

This rearrangement joins TRBV12-3 or TRBV12-4 to TRBJ2-7, with TRBD1 identical over 7 bases. V was clipped by 7 bases and J by 2 bases; unmatched bases: 5. This CDR3 has 13 amino acids. Written as DNA, the CDR3 is TGTGCCAGCACCCCCGGGACAGCCTACGAGCAGTACTTC. Its translation: CASTPGTAYEQYF.

The gene calls are TRBV5-1 and TRBJ1-6, with D perhaps matching TRBD1 (5 bases). The CDR3 length is 17 residues. Trimming took off 0 bases at V and 9 bases at J, with 19 bases between the two ends. Per the germline V gene, CDR1 is SGHRS and CDR2 is YFSETQ. DNA for the CDR3: TGCGCCAGCAGCTTGGGCGTTCCCTTGGGGGGTAGTTCACCCCTCCACTTT. Translation: CASSLGVPLGGSSPLHF.

The chain links TRBV7-8 to TRBJ1-3; the D is unclear. The CDR3 loop spans 18 amino acids. Germline CDR1 reads SGHVS; CDR2 reads FQNEAQ. Trimming took off 1 base at V and 0 bases at J, with 16 bases between the two ends. CDR3 in DNA: TGTGCCAGCAGCTTAGGAATTGAGGCCGCTATCTCTGGAAACACCATATATTTT. Translation gives CASSLGIEAAISGNTIYF.

The V and J genes are TRBV5-1 and TRBJ2-3, with 11 bases that match TRBD2. The CDR3 consists of 15 residues. From germline, CDR1 is SGHRS and CDR2 YFSETQ. The V segment lost 5 bases and the J segment 6 bases; nucleotides outside the gene matches: 8. The DNA for the CDR3 is TGCGCCAGCAGAATAGCGGGAGGGCCTCGCGATACGCAGTATTTT. It specifies CASRIAGGPRDTQYF.

The rearrangement links TRBV5-1 to TRBJ2-1, with 9 nucleotides matching TRBD2. Germline V gives CDR1 SGHRS, CDR2 YFSETQ. V shed 0 bases, J shed 3 bases, and the junction held 10 bases outside the gene matches. The CDR3 consists of 18 residues. For the CDR3, the DNA is TGCGCCAGCAGCTTGGTTGGTGCGGGGGGGCCTTTCTACAATGAGCAGTTCTTC. This gives the protein CASSLVGAGGPFYNEQFF.

This chain connects TRBV3-1 (or the pseudogene TRBV3-2) to TRBJ2-3; 10 bases line up with TRBD2. Unmatched junction bases numbered 2, after V lost 1 base and J lost 1 base. The CDR3 is 16 amino acids. CDR1 is LGHDT and CDR2 is YNNKEL in the germline V gene (reference sequence). CDR3: CASSQAGTSGTDTQYF. The CDR3 DNA is TGTGCCAGCAGCCAAGCCGGGACTAGCGGCACAGATACGCAGTATTTT.

The CDR3: CASSFASGRAGWTGELFF. Written as DNA, the CDR3 is TGTGCCAGCAGCTTTGCTAGCGGGAGGGCCGGATGGACCGGGGAGCTGTTTTTT. The chain links TRBV7-3 to TRBJ2-2; 12 bases agree with TRBD2. V dropped 3 bases and J dropped 5; count of bases not matched to a gene: 10. From germline, CDR1 is SGHTA and CDR2 FQGTGA. CDR3 length: 18 residues.

The chain is built from TRBV7-2 and TRBJ1-5, with 8 bases that match TRBD1. The germline V gene has CDR1 SGHTA and CDR2 FQGNSA. The CDR3 extends over 16 amino acids. With V trimmed by 2 bases and J by 2 bases, 5 bases remained unmatched. CDR3 protein: CASSLSGGFGNQPQHF. In DNA, the CDR3 is TGTGCCAGCAGCTTATCAGGGGGCTTCGGCAATCAGCCCCAGCATTTT.

The rearrangement joins TRBV29-1 to TRBJ2-5, with TRBD2 matching 12 bases. This CDR3 is 15 amino acids long. Germline lookup yields CDR1 SQVTM and CDR2 ANQGSEA. With 0 bases clipped from V and 5 bases from J, the junction kept 4 bases outside the gene matches. CDR3 amino acids: CSVEELAGGIETQYF. The DNA of the CDR3 is TGCAGCGTTGAAGAGCTAGCGGGAGGGATTGAGACCCAGTACTTC.

This chain connects TRBV28 to TRBJ2-2; 10 positions match TRBD1. Unmatched junction bases numbered 4, after V lost 3 bases and J lost 3 bases. From germline, CDR1 is MDHEN and CDR2 SYDVKM. The CDR3 covers 16 residues. The CDR3 sequence is CASSLGQGRDTGELFF. The CDR3 bases are TGTGCCAGCAGTTTGGGACAGGGGCGGGACACCGGGGAGCTGTTTTTT.

This clone has a single count. V usage is TRBV6-5 and J usage is TRBJ2-5; a possible D gene is TRBD1 (5 bases). The CDR3 runs to 10 residues. CDR1 is MNHEY and CDR2 is SVGAGI in the germline V gene. The CDR3 DNA sequence: TGTGGACAGCCAACAGAGACCCAGTACTTC. This gives the protein CGQPTETQYF.

This clone was counted only a few times. The gene calls are TRBV5-8 and TRBJ2-4; D is perhaps TRBD2 (5 bases). V was cut by 3 bases and J by 5 bases, with 12 bases left in between. The CDR3 is 14 amino acids. Germline assignment: CDR1 SGHTS and CDR2 YDEGEE. The CDR3 DNA reads TGTGCCAGCAGCTCGGGATGGGTCCAAAACATTCAGTACTTC. This encodes CASSSGWVQNIQYF.

V and J are TRBV5-1 and TRBJ2-1; 12 bases match TRBD2. Germline CDR1 reads SGHRS; CDR2 reads YFSETQ. Trimming took 4 bases from V and 7 from J; bases not matched to a gene: 9. CDR3 length equals 16 residues. Here the CDR3 DNA reads TGCGCCAGCAGCACATCTAGCGGGGGGGCGAGGAATGAGCAGTTCTTC. Protein: CASSTSSGGARNEQFF.

This clone was detected only once. The chain employs TRBV9 and TRBJ1-1; D not resolved. There are 13 residues in the CDR3. CDR1 and CDR2 (germline): SGDLS, YYNGEE. The V end lost 0 bases, the J end lost 4 bases, and 7 bases lay between the germline ends. The CDR3 coding sequence is TGTGCCAGCAGCGTAGGCGAGGTCACTGAAGCTTTCTTT. Residues: CASSVGEVTEAFF.

V usage is TRBV7-9 and J usage is TRBJ1-1, with unresolved D. The CDR3 length is 12 residues. The V gene lost 2 bases and the J gene lost 11 bases, with 12 bases spanning the gap. Per germline, CDR1 SEHNR and CDR2 FQNEAQ (reference sequence). The CDR3 loop is CASSLSAYWAFF. CDR3 nucleotide sequence: TGTGCCAGCAGCTTATCAGCGTATTGGGCTTTCTTT.

This clone turned up a few times. This rearrangement joins TRBV10-1 to TRBJ2-1; 9 bases map to TRBD2. This CDR3 is 15 amino acids long. Germline trimming cut 3 bases from V and 7 bases from J; bases unmatched to any gene: 7. Germline lookup yields CDR1 WNHNN and CDR2 SYGVQD (reference sequence). CDR3 coding DNA: TGCGCCAGCAGTGACGGCGGGGGGGCCGGTAATGAGCAGTTCTTC. Translating it yields CASSDGGGAGNEQFF.

This clone was seen a few times. The chain combines TRBV2 with TRBJ1-1; D perhaps matches TRBD1 (5 bases). Germline CDR1 is SNHLY and CDR2 is FYNNEI. V was trimmed by 7 bases and J by 10 bases, leaving 22 bases between them. This CDR3 comprises 14 residues. This CDR3 reads CASMTPDRWLGAFF. The CDR3 nucleotides read TGTGCCAGCATGACCCCCGACAGATGGTTGGGAGCTTTCTTT.

The chain joins TRBV7-2 to TRBJ2-1; 9 positions match TRBD2. V lost 4 bases to trimming and J lost 4 bases; unmatched junction nucleotides: 2. Germline V CDR1 and CDR2: SGHTA, FQGNSA. This CDR3 region has 14 residues. The CDR3 protein is CASSSLAGYNEQFF. DNA of the CDR3: TGTGCCAGCAGCTCTCTAGCGGGGTACAATGAGCAGTTCTTC. Drawing the rest from reference TRBV7-2 and TRBJ2-1, the complete variable domain is GAGVSQSPSNKVTEKGKDVELRCDPISGHTALYWYRQSLGQGLEFLIYFQGNSAPDKSGLPSDRFSAERTGGSVSTLTIQRTQQEDSAVYLCASSSLAGYNEQFFGPGTRLTVL.

CDR3 coding DNA: TGTGCCAGCAGTGAAACTAGCGGGGCAGTCTACGAGCAGTACTTC. Residues: CASSETSGAVYEQYF. The V gene is TRBV2, the J gene TRBJ2-7; TRBD2 matches 10 bases. Germline trimming cut 2 bases from V and 3 bases from J; bases unmatched to any gene: 4. CDR1 is SNHLY and CDR2 is FYNNEI in the germline V gene. There are 15 residues in the CDR3.

The V call is TRBV24-1, the J call TRBJ1-4, with unresolved D. The CDR3 covers 15 residues. The V gene lost 4 bases and the J gene lost 8 bases, with 16 bases spanning the gap. From germline, CDR1 is KGHDR and CDR2 SFDVKD. The CDR3 coding sequence is TGTGCCACCAGTGAGACGAGAGAGGCCAGCGAAAAACTGTTTTTT. This gives the protein CATSETREASEKLFF.

This clone was found a few times. This sequence joins TRBV5-1 and TRBJ1-2; D is possibly TRBD1 (6 bases). The CDR3 is made up of 14 amino acids. The germline V gene has CDR1 SGHRS and CDR2 YFSETQ. Trimming removed 0 bases from V and 0 bases from J, with 6 bases in between. DNA of the CDR3: TGCGCCAGCAGCTTGGGGACAGCTAACTATGGCTACACCTTC. Residues: CASSLGTANYGYTF. The entire variable domain, with the rest obtained from reference TRBV5-1 and TRBJ1-2, is as follows: KAGVTQTPRYLIKTRGQQVTLSCSPISGHRSVSWYQQTPGQGLQFLFEYFSETQRNKGNFPGRFSGRQFSNSRSEMNVSTLELGDSALYLCASSLGTANYGYTFGSGTRLTVV.

The chain combines TRBV19 with TRBJ2-7; possibly TRBD2 for D (5 bases). Germline V gives CDR1 LNHDA, CDR2 SQIVND (reference sequence). Trimming stripped 2 bases from V and 7 bases from J, with 9 bases between. The CDR3 sequence is 12 residues long. This chain's CDR3 is CASSITGVEQYF. CDR3 coding DNA: TGTGCCAGTAGTATAACCGGGGTTGAGCAGTACTTC.